These 23 T cell receptor beta chains share one sample of origin, sequenced in a study of shared clonotypes between healthy human individuals. Using immunoSEQ multiplex PCR, the repertoire was profiled, and TCRdb retains in-frame clones only, with some absent. The sample consists of roughly 2.4 million clones, roughly 95% of them appearing once. The sample taken for sequencing was naive CD4+ T cells sorted from blood. Subset noted: CD45RA+ positively selected. Receptor source: a man aged 18 to 35 in good health.

This chain joins TRBV5-1 and TRBJ1-2, with D maybe TRBD1 (5 bases). CDR1 and CDR2 (germline): SGHRS, YFSETQ. This CDR3 is built from 15 residues. Trimming cost V 4 bases and J 4 bases, with 17 bases left between them. Here the CDR3 DNA reads TGCGCCAGCAGCCCCCTGGGAGGGGACGGCTATGGCTACACCTTC. Translating it yields CASSPLGGDGYGYTF.

About this clone itself: The same CDR3 is also encoded by other DNA sequences in this sample. The chain joins TRBV5-4 to TRBJ2-1; 8 bases line up with TRBD1. The CDR3 extends over 15 amino acids. The V gene end was trimmed by 4 bases and the J gene end by 1 base; junction bases not matched to a gene: 4. Germline V gene sequence: CDR1 SGHNT, CDR2 YYREEE (reference sequence). The CDR3 protein is CASSLGQGSYNEQFF. CDR3 coding DNA: TGTGCCAGCAGCCTAGGACAGGGTTCCTACAATGAGCAGTTCTTC.

The chain links TRBV2 to TRBJ2-5, with unresolved D. CDR1 is SNHLY, CDR2 FYNNEI, per germline. The V gene lost 4 bases and the J gene lost 4 bases, with 10 bases spanning the gap. The CDR3 runs 13 residues. The CDR3 loop is CASSGQIGETQYF. The CDR3 DNA sequence: TGTGCCAGCAGTGGACAAATTGGAGAGACCCAGTACTTC. The complete variable domain, with remaining parts taken from reference TRBV2 and TRBJ2-5, reads EPEVTQTPSHQVTQMGQEVILRCVPISNHLYFYWYRQILGQKVEFLVSFYNNEISEKSEIFDDQFSVERPDGSNFTLKIRSTKLEDSAMYFCASSGQIGETQYFGPGTRLLVL.

V gene TRBV19 combines with J gene TRBJ1-6, with TRBD1 matching 7 bases. In germline, CDR1 is LNHDA, CDR2 SQIVND (reference sequence). The CDR3 totals 15 residues. V was clipped by 4 bases and J by 9 bases; unmatched bases: 9. The CDR3 coding sequence is TGTGCCAGTAGTAAACCGGGACAGATGATTTCACCCCTCCACTTT. This encodes CASSKPGQMISPLHF.

The gene calls are TRBV11-3 and TRBJ1-1; 10 bases are shared with TRBD1. CDR3 size: 18 residues. Per germline, CDR1 SGHNT and CDR2 YENEEA. V dropped 0 bases and J dropped 1; count of bases not matched to a gene: 8. CDR3 nucleotides: TGTGCCAGCAGCTTAGAAATCGGACAGGGGGGGAGGAACACTGAAGCTTTCTTT. Encoded protein: CASSLEIGQGGRNTEAFF.

The rearrangement joins TRBV19 to TRBJ1-2, with D hard to call. Trimming shortened V by 5 bases and J by 2 bases, and 12 bases separated the two germline ends. The CDR3 sequence is 14 residues long. Germline values: CDR1 LNHDA, CDR2 SQIVND (reference sequence). The CDR3 bases are TGTGCCAGTAGTCCGCCAACTTTGAACTATGGCTACACCTTC. Encoded protein: CASSPPTLNYGYTF.

This sequence joins TRBV30 and TRBJ2-7; tentatively, D is TRBD2 (5 bases). Per germline, CDR1 GTSNPN and CDR2 SVGIG (reference sequence). The CDR3 loop spans 10 amino acids. Trimming removed 8 bases at V and 4 bases at J, with 9 bases between. CDR3 DNA sequence: TGTGCCCACGGGGTATACGAGCAGTACTTC. Residues: CAHGVYEQYF. Together with reference TRBV30 and TRBJ2-7, the CDR3 gives the full variable domain: SQTIHQWPATLVQPVGSPLSLECTVEGTSNPNLYWYRQAAGRGLQLLFYSVGIGQISSEVPQNLSASRPQDRQFILSSKKLLLSDSGFYLCAHGVYEQYFGPGTRLTVT.

This chain links TRBV7-8 with TRBJ2-7; TRBD1 agrees at 8 bases. The trim removed 5 bases at V and 3 bases at J, leaving 6 bases unmatched. Per the germline V gene, CDR1 is SGHVS and CDR2 is FQNEAQ. There are 14 residues in the CDR3. Here the CDR3 reads CASSVGTGLYEQYF. The CDR3 DNA reads TGTGCCAGCAGCGTGGGGACAGGACTCTACGAGCAGTACTTC.

The V gene is TRBV4-1, the J gene TRBJ2-5, with TRBD1 matching 10 bases. This CDR3 has 15 amino acids. The junction had 3 bases not matched to a gene; V was cut back by 0 bases and J by 5 bases. The V gene's germline CDR1 is MGHRA and CDR2 YSYEKL. The CDR3 loop is CASSQDRTGGETQYF. The DNA of the CDR3 is TGCGCCAGCAGCCAAGATCGGACAGGGGGGGAGACCCAGTACTTC.

The chain combines TRBV13 with TRBJ1-1, with no clear D. V was trimmed by 0 bases and J by 1 base, leaving 9 bases between them. The CDR3 loop spans 15 amino acids. Germline V gives CDR1 PRHDT, CDR2 FYEKMQ (reference sequence). CDR3 protein: CASSLGGQSNTEAFF. The CDR3 coding sequence is TGTGCCAGCAGCTTAGGGGGCCAATCGAACACTGAAGCTTTCTTT.

The chain joins TRBV19 to TRBJ1-6; D is unresolved. From germline, CDR1 is LNHDA and CDR2 SQIVND (reference sequence). The CDR3 runs to 16 residues. Trimming left V 3 bases short and J 3 bases short, with 12 bases between. The CDR3 reads CASSMESPHYNSPLHF. The CDR3 DNA sequence: TGTGCCAGTAGTATGGAATCTCCGCACTATAATTCACCCCTCCACTTT.

CDR3 in amino acids: CASSRTETDTQYF. CDR3 DNA: TGTGCCAGCAGCCGGACGGAGACAGATACGCAGTATTTT. The chain carries TRBV5-4 and TRBJ2-3; D ambiguous. Germline V gives CDR1 SGHNT, CDR2 YYREEE (reference sequence). There are 13 residues in the CDR3. Trimming cost V 4 bases and J 3 bases, with 9 bases left between them.

This chain connects TRBV6-6 to TRBJ1-1; D may be TRBD1 (5 bases). The CDR3 runs 15 residues. Germline-derived CDR1 and CDR2 are MNHNY and SVGAGI (reference sequence). The V and J ends lost 4 bases and 6 bases respectively, with 18 bases between them. CDR3 amino acids: CASSSRRRDMAEAFF. The CDR3 nucleotides read TGTGCCAGCAGTTCCCGTCGCAGGGATATGGCTGAAGCTTTCTTT.

This clone was observed once. The chain carries TRBV27 and TRBJ1-2; TRBD1 agrees at 9 bases. Germline V CDR1 and CDR2: MNHEY, SMNVEV (reference sequence). V lost 5 bases, J lost 7 bases, and 11 bases stayed unmatched. The CDR3 contains 15 residues. CDR3 sequence reads: CASSPLGQGTSGYTF. CDR3 in DNA: TGTGCCAGCAGTCCCCTTGGACAGGGGACCTCTGGCTACACCTTC.

This sequence joins TRBV28 and TRBJ1-6; 11 bases match TRBD1. This CDR3 region has 14 residues. V shed 4 bases, J shed 10 bases, and the junction held 3 bases outside the gene matches. The germline V gene encodes CDR1 MDHEN and CDR2 SYDVKM. In DNA form, the CDR3 reads TGTGCCAGCAGTTCGGGACAGGGGGAATCACCCCTCCACTTT. It is translated as CASSSGQGESPLHF.

CDR3 sequence: CTVGRDTDTQYF. In DNA, the CDR3 is TGCACGGTGGGGCGTGACACAGATACGCAGTATTTT. The chain links TRBV29-1 to TRBJ2-3, with a possible D match to TRBD1 (5 bases). The germline V gene encodes CDR1 SQVTM and CDR2 ANQGSEA. The length of the CDR3 is 12 residues.

On this clone itself: Other DNA variants within this sample encode the same CDR3. The chain is built from TRBV4-1 and TRBJ1-4; D is possibly TRBD1 (5 bases). Trimming took 3 bases from V and 7 from J, leaving 9 bases between them. CDR1 is MGHRA, CDR2 YSYEKL, per germline. This CDR3 region has 13 residues. CDR3 in amino acids: CASSQAGGEKLFF. The CDR3 nucleotides are TGCGCCAGCAGCCAGGCCGGGGGTGAAAAACTGTTTTTT.

The chain links TRBV21-1 to TRBJ2-7; the table's D call TRBD2 went unverified against the DNA. TRBV21-1 is tagged as a pseudogene. The CDR3 is 18 residues long. The CDR3 DNA reads TGTGCCAGCAGCCCCAAGACTAGCGGGAAACGAGGGTCCTACGAGCAGTACTTC. Its translation: CASSPKTSGKRGSYEQYF.

The V and J genes are TRBV29-1 and TRBJ2-1, with 8 bases fitting TRBD1. Germline values: CDR1 SQVTM, CDR2 ANQGSEA. V shed 4 bases, J shed 4 bases, and the junction held 9 bases outside the gene matches. This CDR3 spans 15 amino acids. In DNA form, the CDR3 reads TGCAGCGTTGGAGCCGAGACAGGGGCTTACAATGAGCAGTTCTTC. Translation: CSVGAETGAYNEQFF.

The rearrangement joins TRBV2 to TRBJ1-6, with D unclear. Germline loops: CDR1 SNHLY, CDR2 FYNNEI. Trimming removed 6 bases from V and 9 bases from J, with 24 bases in between. This CDR3 spans 17 amino acids. The CDR3 nucleotides read TGTGCCAGCAGCTTGCGGGATCCCCTAGAGTCCTCTTCACCCCTCCACTTT. The encoded protein is CASSLRDPLESSSPLHF.

V is TRBV9 and J is TRBJ1-2; 7 bases align to TRBD1. CDR3 length: 11 residues. The V segment lost 4 bases and the J segment 10 bases; nucleotides outside the gene matches: 4. CDR1 is SGDLS and CDR2 is YYNGEE in the germline V gene. The CDR3 is CASSLGQIYTF. CDR3 DNA: TGTGCCAGCAGCCTGGGACAGATCTACACCTTC.

The J gene is TRBJ2-7, the V gene TRBV5-1; 8 bases are shared with TRBD1. CDR1 is SGHRS, CDR2 YFSETQ, per germline. Trimming at V came to 6 bases and at J to 0 bases, leaving 5 bases not matched to a gene. The CDR3 is 14 residues long. The CDR3 region is CASTNTGGSYEQYF. Written as DNA, the CDR3 is TGCGCCAGCACCAACACAGGGGGCTCCTACGAGCAGTACTTC.

CDR3 in amino acids: CATSARDINEKLFF. DNA for the CDR3: TGTGCCACCAGCGCTCGGGACATTAATGAAAAACTGTTTTTT. V gene TRBV15 combines with J gene TRBJ1-4; TRBD1 is a possible D gene (6 bases). Germline V CDR1 and CDR2: LNHNV, YYDKDF (reference sequence). Trimming stripped 5 bases from V and 4 bases from J, with 11 bases between. This CDR3 has 14 amino acids.